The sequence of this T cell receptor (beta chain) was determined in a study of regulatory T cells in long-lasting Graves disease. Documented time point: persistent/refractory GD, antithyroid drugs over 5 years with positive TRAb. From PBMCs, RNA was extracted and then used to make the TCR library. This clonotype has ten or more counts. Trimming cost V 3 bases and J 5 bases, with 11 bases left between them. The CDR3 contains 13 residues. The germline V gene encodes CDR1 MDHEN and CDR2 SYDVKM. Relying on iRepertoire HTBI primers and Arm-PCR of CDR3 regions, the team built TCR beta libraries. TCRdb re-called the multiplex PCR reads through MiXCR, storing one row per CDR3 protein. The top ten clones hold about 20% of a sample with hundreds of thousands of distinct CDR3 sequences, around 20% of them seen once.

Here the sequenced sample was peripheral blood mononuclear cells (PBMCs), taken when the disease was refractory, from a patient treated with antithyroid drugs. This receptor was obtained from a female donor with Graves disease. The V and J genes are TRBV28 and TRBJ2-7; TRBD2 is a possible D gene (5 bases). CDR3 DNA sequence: TGTGCCAGCAGTTTTGGCGGGCGGGACGAGCAGTACTTC. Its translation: CASSFGGRDEQYF. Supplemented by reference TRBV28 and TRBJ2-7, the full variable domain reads DVKVTQSSRYLVKRTGEKVFLECVQDMDHENMFWYRQDPGLGLRLIYFSYDVKMKEKGDIPEGYSVSREKKERFSLILESASTNQTSMYLCASSFGGRDEQYFGPGTRLTVT.